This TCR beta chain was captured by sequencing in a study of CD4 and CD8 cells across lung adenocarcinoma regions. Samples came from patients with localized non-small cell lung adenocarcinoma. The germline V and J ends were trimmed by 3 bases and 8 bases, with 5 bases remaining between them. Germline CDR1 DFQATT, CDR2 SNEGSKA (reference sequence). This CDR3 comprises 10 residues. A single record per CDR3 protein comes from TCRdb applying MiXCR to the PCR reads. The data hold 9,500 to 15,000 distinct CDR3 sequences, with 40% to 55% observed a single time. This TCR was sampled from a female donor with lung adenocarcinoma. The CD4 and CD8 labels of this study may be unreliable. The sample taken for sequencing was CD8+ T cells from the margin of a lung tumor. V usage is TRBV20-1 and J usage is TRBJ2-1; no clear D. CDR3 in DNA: TGCAGTGCTAGCAGCCATGAGCAGTTCTTC. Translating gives CSASSHEQFF.